These 14 T cell receptor beta chains were all obtained from the same sample, sequenced in a study of T cells after yellow fever vaccination. MiXCR, applied by TCRdb to the 5' RACE reads, yields one record per CDR3 protein. The sample includes some 350,000 distinct CDR3 sequences, around 4.1% seen only once; the top ten take 20% to 25%. The sequenced sample was PBMCs, obtained 5 days after the yellow fever booster vaccination. These receptors were taken from a man younger than 35 who received the YFV17D yellow fever vaccine.

This clonotype has ten or more counts. J is TRBJ2-1 and V is TRBV24-1; 9 positions match TRBD1. Looked up from germline, CDR1 is KGHDR and CDR2 is SFDVKD. Trimming took 5 bases from V and 7 from J; bases not matched to a gene: 8. CDR3 length equals 15 residues. CDR3 nucleotide sequence: TGTGCCACCAGTGTCCCCGGGACAGGGCTTAATGAGCAGTTCTTC. This sequence encodes CATSVPGTGLNEQFF.

The chain has TRBV4-1 and TRBJ1-5, with D maybe TRBD1 (5 bases). CDR1 and CDR2 from the germline V gene are MGHRA and YSYEKL. CDR3 length: 16 amino acids. With 8 bases removed from V and 0 bases from J, the gap between germline ends came to 17 bases. CDR3 protein: CASEAFPGDSNQPQHF. The CDR3 coding sequence is TGCGCCAGCGAGGCCTTCCCGGGGGATAGCAATCAGCCCCAGCATTTT.

The chain carries TRBV7-2 and TRBJ2-7; the match to TRBD1 covers 9 bases. The CDR3 totals 16 residues. Trimming took 1 base from V and 12 from J; bases not matched to a gene: 16. Germline V gene data show CDR1 as SGHTA and CDR2 as FQGNSA. The CDR3 DNA follows: TGTGCCAGCAGCTTAGTAGTCCGGACAGGGGTCTTCCCGTGGTACTTC. Its protein is CASSLVVRTGVFPWYF.

This clonotype was detected a few times. V and J are TRBV10-3 and TRBJ1-5; 8 bases are a match to TRBD1. Germline assignment: CDR1 ENHRY and CDR2 SYGVKD. The CDR3 contains 14 residues. V lost 3 bases and J lost 7; bases outside the gene matches: 5. In DNA form, the CDR3 reads TGTGCCATCAGTGATCAGGGGGCTGAACAGCCCCAGCATTTT. Translated, it gives CAISDQGAEQPQHF.

The chain joins TRBV4-2 to TRBJ1-6; TRBD1 aligns across 7 bases. Germline V lookup: CDR1 LGHNA, CDR2 YNFKEQ. This CDR3 is built from 21 residues. V lost 4 bases to trimming and J lost 0 bases; unmatched junction nucleotides: 18. The CDR3 spells CASSPTPHSTGILSYNSPLHF. The DNA for the CDR3 is TGTGCCAGCAGCCCGACGCCTCATTCGACAGGGATTCTCTCCTATAATTCACCCCTCCACTTT.

The V and J genes are TRBV6-5 and TRBJ1-2, with 8 bases lining up with TRBD1. Germline V gene lookup returns CDR1 MNHEY and CDR2 SVGAGI. The V gene end was trimmed by 6 bases and the J gene end by 8 bases; junction bases not matched to a gene: 11. The CDR3 extends over 14 amino acids. The CDR3 is CASRALGQGRGYTF. As DNA, the CDR3 is TGTGCCAGCAGGGCACTCGGACAGGGCCGGGGCTACACCTTC.

This clonotype turned up a few times. An end of the junction does not agree with germline; a read error may underlie this. The chain combines TRBV5-4 with TRBJ2-5, with 10 nucleotides matching TRBD1. The CDR3 is made up of 13 amino acids. From germline, CDR1 is SGHNT and CDR2 YYREEE (reference sequence). CDR3 DNA sequence: TGTGCCAGCAGTTGGGACAGGGGAGAGGCCCAGTACTTC. This gives the protein CASSWDRGEAQYF.

This clonotype was observed at least ten times. The chain is built from TRBV5-1 and TRBJ2-3; either TRBD1 or TRBD2 may supply D (5 bases each). V dropped 3 bases and J dropped 4 bases, with 18 bases sitting between them. This CDR3 has 16 amino acids. Germline CDR1 reads SGHRS; CDR2 reads YFSETQ. The CDR3 DNA is TGCGCCAGCAGCTCAAGCGACAGAGGGCGATCAGATACGCAGTATTTT. This codes for CASSSSDRGRSDTQYF.

This clonotype was seen repeatedly, ten times or more. The chain carries TRBV6-5 and TRBJ2-5; 7 nucleotides agree with TRBD1. CDR3 length equals 14 residues. Germline trimming cut 2 bases from V and 1 base from J; bases unmatched to any gene: 1. In germline, CDR1 is MNHEY, CDR2 SVGAGI. This CDR3 is CASSYDRVQETQYF. In DNA, the CDR3 is TGTGCCAGCAGTTACGACAGGGTCCAAGAGACCCAGTACTTC.

This clonotype was observed a few times. The J gene is TRBJ2-4, the V gene TRBV27; D may be TRBD1 (5 bases). Germline V gene data show CDR1 as MNHEY and CDR2 as SMNVEV (reference sequence). The length of the CDR3 is 13 residues. V lost 5 bases and J lost 8, with 13 bases in between. CDR3: CASSPIVGDIQYF. For the CDR3, the DNA is TGTGCCAGCAGTCCCATCGTAGGGGACATTCAGTACTTC.

This clonotype was seen repeatedly, ten times or more. The chain couples TRBV7-2 to TRBJ1-1, with D tentatively TRBD1 (5 bases). The CDR3 runs to 14 residues. CDR1 and CDR2 (germline): SGHTA, FQGNSA. V was cut by 5 bases and J by 7 bases, with 17 bases left in between. CDR3 DNA: TGTGCCAGCAGCCCCCACGGGGGGTATGGTGAAGCTTTCTTT. Protein: CASSPHGGYGEAFF.

This clonotype was seen a few times. V and J are TRBV7-2 and TRBJ2-7; tentative D call: TRBD1 (6 bases). CDR1 and CDR2 (germline): SGHTA, FQGNSA. This CDR3 contains 18 residues. The V and J ends lost 1 base and 5 bases respectively, with 24 bases between them. CDR3 loop: CASSLGGQGWGRVHEQYF. The DNA for the CDR3 is TGTGCCAGCAGCTTAGGGGGGCAGGGTTGGGGTCGCGTCCACGAGCAGTACTTC.

Only a few counts were recorded for this clonotype. The chain uses TRBV1 and TRBJ2-7; the table's D call, TRBD1, was not checked against the DNA. TRBV1 is designated a pseudogene. This CDR3 comprises 14 residues. CDR3 region: CTSSQDRGFYEQYF. CDR3 DNA: TGCACCAGCAGCCAAGATCGGGGGTTCTACGAGCAGTACTTC.

V usage is TRBV18 and J usage is TRBJ2-6, with D unresolved. CDR1 and CDR2 from the germline V gene are KGHSH and LQKENI. This CDR3 is 15 amino acids long. V shed 6 bases and J shed 1 base, with 10 bases lying between them. The chain's CDR3 is CASSESDSGANVLTF. The CDR3 DNA follows: TGTGCCAGCTCCGAATCCGATTCTGGGGCCAACGTCCTGACTTTC.